This T cell receptor beta chain was found in a study of blood T cell repertoires in COVID-19. The overall study: The United States, Italy and Spain provided the acute and convalescent COVID-19 samples. Sources were T cells, B-cell-depleted T cells, or PBMCs; the material itself was cDNA or gDNA.

Data came from immunoSEQ multiplex PCR; TCRdb stores just in-frame clones and leaves some out. The repertoire includes about 380,000 clones, 88% of them detected once, and more than 1% sits in the top ten. Recovered status applied to Cohort 3 donors who had two consecutive negative PCRs. It also applied to those with clearance or with symptom resolution. Trimming cost V 2 bases and J 5 bases, with 15 bases left between them. The germline V gene encodes CDR1 LGHNA and CDR2 YNFKEQ. The CDR3 runs to 15 residues. The chain is built from TRBV4-2 and TRBJ1-2; D is ambiguous. The clonotype was recovered from a woman in her late teens or twenties who had recovered from COVID-19. Source material: PBMCs or T cells enriched from blood (not recorded which). In DNA, the CDR3 is TGTGCCAGCAGCCAACCCCAGGAATTCCTTTATGGCTACACCTTC. It specifies CASSQPQEFLYGYTF.